The rows below give T cell receptor beta chains drawn from one sample of a study of cytomegalovirus exposure and HLA in healthy donors. Data came from immunoSEQ multiplex PCR; TCRdb stores just in-frame clones and leaves some out. The sample has about 180,000 clones; around 81% are singletons. The sample was PBMCs. The receptors shown here come from a woman between 18 and 29 years old in good health and CMV-seropositive. CDR3s include the opening cysteine and the closing phenylalanine or tryptophan. The D gene is left open where the match is weak. Clone size appears in some rows only: once, few, many, or a class for an expanded clone.

J: TRBJ2-3; V: TRBV19; size: .; D: .; CDR3: CASSPTETDTQYF; DNA: TGTGCCAGTAGTCCGACAGAGACAGATACGCAGTATTTT
J: TRBJ2-1; V: TRBV5-4; size: once; D: .; CDR3: CASSFGSWSLNNEQFF; DNA: TGTGCCAGCAGCTTCGGAAGTTGGAGCTTAAACAATGAGCAGTTCTTC
J: TRBJ1-5; V: TRBV6-1; size: once; D: TRBD1; CDR3: CASEAGGNQPQHF; DNA: TGTGCCAGCGAGGCAGGGGGAAATCAGCCCCAGCATTTT
J: TRBJ2-4; V: TRBV6-6; size: .; D: .; CDR3: CASRTGAGTLKNIQYF; DNA: TGTGCCAGCCGAACCGGAGCCGGGACACTCAAAAACATTCAGTACTTC
J: TRBJ1-1; V: TRBV5-1; size: few; D: TRBD1; CDR3: CASSLNQGARTEAFF; DNA: TGCGCCAGCAGCTTGAATCAGGGGGCGCGGACTGAAGCTTTCTTT
J: TRBJ2-5; V: TRBV10-3; size: .; D: TRBD2; CDR3: CAISESGGGSQETQYF; DNA: TGTGCCATCAGTGAGTCAGGCGGGGGGTCCCAAGAGACCCAGTACTTC
J: TRBJ1-1; V: TRBV5-1; size: once; D: .; CDR3: CASSSHMETEAFF; DNA: TGCGCCAGCAGCTCCCACATGGAGACTGAAGCTTTCTTT
J: TRBJ1-1; V: TRBV6-1; size: .; D: TRBD1; CDR3: CASSDRGRTEAFF; DNA: TGTGCCAGCAGCGACAGGGGAAGGACTGAAGCTTTCTTT
J: TRBJ1-1; V: TRBV18; size: .; D: .; CDR3: CASSPMGGGDTEAFF; DNA: TGTGCCAGCTCACCAATGGGGGGTGGGGACACTGAAGCTTTCTTT
J: TRBJ1-5; V: TRBV5-8; size: few; D: TRBD1; CDR3: CASSPNRGAQPQHF; DNA: TGTGCCAGCAGCCCTAACAGGGGAGCTCAGCCCCAGCATTTT
J: TRBJ2-2; V: TRBV7-9; size: once; D: TRBD1; CDR3: CSSSVDRILTGELFF; DNA: TGTTCCAGCAGCGTGGACAGGATACTCACCGGGGAGCTGTTTTTT